This T cell receptor beta chain was retrieved from a study of blood T cell repertoires in COVID-19. Study as a whole: There were acute and convalescent COVID-19 samples, and they came from the United States, Italy and Spain.

Ages ranged from about 18 to 89 years, with residence in 24 US areas. Allocation to cohorts depended on clinical history reported by the participants. Germline-derived CDR1 and CDR2 are SGDLS and YYNGEE. The V end was cut by 0 bases, the J end by 0 bases, with 8 bases between. The CDR3 runs 15 residues. Original handling: Amplification of reference gene primers provided the estimated nucleated cell counts. Clones were read by immunoSEQ multiplex PCR, and TCRdb kept only the in-frame ones, dropping some. The DNA was the basis for D and trimming; V, J and clone size are from that table. Of more than 100,000 clones in the sample, 80% to 90% were seen once.

This chain uses TRBV9 with TRBJ2-3; no firm D call. The TCR comes from a man aged 40-50 years with acute COVID-19. The specimen sequenced was PBMCs or T cells enriched from blood (not recorded which). CDR3 DNA sequence: TGTGCCAGCAGCGTAGCCGGTGGTAGCACAGATACGCAGTATTTT. Translation gives CASSVAGGSTDTQYF. The full variable domain, its missing parts supplied by reference TRBV9 and TRBJ2-3, is DSGVTQTPKHLITATGQRVTLRCSPRSGDLSVYWYQQSLDQGLQFLIQYYNGEERAKGNILERFSAQQFPDLHSELNLSSLELGDSALYFCASSVAGGSTDTQYFGPGTRLTVL.